This entry features one T cell receptor (beta chain) sequence. Template switching created a universal primer site, and the cDNA included unique molecular identifiers. TCRdb re-analysed the 5' RACE reads in MiXCR, keeping a single row per CDR3 protein. The sample records under 1 million distinct CDR3 sequences, approximately 13% being singletons. The record originates from a study of identical twins. Germline V gene sequence: CDR1 SQVTM, CDR2 ANQGSEA. Between the trimmed V and J ends, which lost 4 bases and 3 bases, there was a span of 2 bases. The CDR3 extends over 10 amino acids. The same sample was also used in a study of yellow fever vaccine responses in identical twins.

The sequencing input was PBMCs. The V call is TRBV29-1, the J call TRBJ2-3; no clear D. The origin of this receptor is a woman younger than 30 in good health. The CDR3 DNA is TGCAGCGTTGTTACAGATACGCAGTATTTT. Translated, it gives CSVVTDTQYF.